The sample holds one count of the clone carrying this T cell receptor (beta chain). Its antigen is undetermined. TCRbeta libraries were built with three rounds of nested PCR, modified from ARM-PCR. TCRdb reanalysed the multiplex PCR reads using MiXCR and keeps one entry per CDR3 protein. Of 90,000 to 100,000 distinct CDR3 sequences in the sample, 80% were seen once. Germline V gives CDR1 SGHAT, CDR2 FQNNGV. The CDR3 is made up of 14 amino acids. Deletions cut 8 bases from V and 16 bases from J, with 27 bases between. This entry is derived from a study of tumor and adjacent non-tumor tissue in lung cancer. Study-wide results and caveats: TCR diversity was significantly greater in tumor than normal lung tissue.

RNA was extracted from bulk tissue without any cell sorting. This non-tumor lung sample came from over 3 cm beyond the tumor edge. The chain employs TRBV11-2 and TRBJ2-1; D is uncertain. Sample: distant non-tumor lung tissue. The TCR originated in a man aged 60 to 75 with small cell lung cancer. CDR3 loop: CASQRRQDDNEQFF. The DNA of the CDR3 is TGTGCCAGCCAGAGGCGGCAGGACGACAATGAACAATTCTTC.